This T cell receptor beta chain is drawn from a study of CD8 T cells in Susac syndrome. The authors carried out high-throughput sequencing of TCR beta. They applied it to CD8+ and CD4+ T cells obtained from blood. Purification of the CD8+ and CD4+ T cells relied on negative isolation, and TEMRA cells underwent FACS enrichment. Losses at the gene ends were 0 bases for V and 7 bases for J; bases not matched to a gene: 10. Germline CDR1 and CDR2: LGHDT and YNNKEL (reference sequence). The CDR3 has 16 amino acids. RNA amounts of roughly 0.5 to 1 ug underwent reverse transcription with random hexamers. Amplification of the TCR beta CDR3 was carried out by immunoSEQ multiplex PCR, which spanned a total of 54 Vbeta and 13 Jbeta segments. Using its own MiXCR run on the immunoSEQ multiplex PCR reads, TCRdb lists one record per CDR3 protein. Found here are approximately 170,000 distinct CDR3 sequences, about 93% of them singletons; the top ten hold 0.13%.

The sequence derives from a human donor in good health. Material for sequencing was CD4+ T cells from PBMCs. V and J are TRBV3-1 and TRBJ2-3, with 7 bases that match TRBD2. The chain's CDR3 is CASSQEAAGFLNTQYF. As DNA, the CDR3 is TGTGCCAGCAGCCAAGAAGCAGCGGGGTTCCTTAATACGCAGTATTTT.